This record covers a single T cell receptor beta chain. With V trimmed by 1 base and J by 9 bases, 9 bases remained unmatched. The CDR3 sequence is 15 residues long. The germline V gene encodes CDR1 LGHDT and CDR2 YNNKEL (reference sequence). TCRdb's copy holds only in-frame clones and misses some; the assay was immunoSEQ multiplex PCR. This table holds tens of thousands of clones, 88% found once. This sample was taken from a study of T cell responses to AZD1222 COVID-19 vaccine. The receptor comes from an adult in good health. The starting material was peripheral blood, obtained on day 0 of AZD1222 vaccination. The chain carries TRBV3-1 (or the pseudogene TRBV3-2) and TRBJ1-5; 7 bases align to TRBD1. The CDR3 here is CASSQGGQGGLPQHF. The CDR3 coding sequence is TGTGCCAGCAGCCAAGGAGGTCAGGGGGGGTTGCCCCAGCATTTT.